The sequence of this T cell receptor beta chain was determined in a study of blood T cell repertoires in COVID-19. Per the original data handling: By means of reference gene primer amplification, nucleated cell counts were estimated. Profiled with immunoSEQ multiplex PCR; TCRdb holds only in-frame clones, not every one. The V and J calls and clone size come from that table; D and trimming were worked out from the DNA. In the table there are approximately 93,000 clones, 77% of which are singletons. Per the germline V gene, CDR1 is SGHNT and CDR2 is YYREEE (reference sequence). Trimming took 4 bases from V and 7 from J; bases not matched to a gene: 10. This CDR3 contains 15 residues.

This clonotype originated in a woman older than 75 with acute or convalescent COVID-19. The sequencing sample was made of peripheral blood. The chain links TRBV5-4 to TRBJ1-4, with 7 positions matching TRBD1. The CDR3 here is CASSNAQGPGEKLFF. In DNA, the CDR3 is TGTGCCAGCAGCAATGCACAGGGGCCAGGTGAAAAACTGTTTTTT.